The TCR beta chain described here comes from a study of tumor and adjacent non-tumor tissue in lung cancer. Study in general: Patients comprised roughly 12 adenocarcinoma, 2 squamous cell carcinoma and 1 small cell lung cancer. Overall study results and limits: Shorter survival was associated with higher TCR diversity in tumors. Significantly higher TCR diversity was found in tumor than normal lung.

As to this clonotype: Antigen: not known. Its ends do not fully match the called genes, so a read error is possible.

Three rounds of nested PCR, following a modified ARM-PCR protocol, produced the TCRbeta library. A single record per CDR3 protein comes from TCRdb applying MiXCR to the multiplex PCR reads. The sample has fewer than 85,000 distinct CDR3 sequences; 80% are singletons. No cell sorting was done before RNA was extracted from the tissue. Germline V gene sequence: CDR1 SGHAT, CDR2 FQDESV (reference sequence). This CDR3 region has 15 residues. This clonotype originated in a woman between 45 and 65 years old with non-small cell lung cancer. V usage is TRBV11-1 and J usage is TRBJ2-1, with D hard to call. Material: lung tumor tissue. CDR3 loop: CASSLGCESYNEQLF. As DNA, the CDR3 is TGTGCCAGCAGCTTAGGGTGTGAGAGCTATAATGAGCAGTTGTTC.